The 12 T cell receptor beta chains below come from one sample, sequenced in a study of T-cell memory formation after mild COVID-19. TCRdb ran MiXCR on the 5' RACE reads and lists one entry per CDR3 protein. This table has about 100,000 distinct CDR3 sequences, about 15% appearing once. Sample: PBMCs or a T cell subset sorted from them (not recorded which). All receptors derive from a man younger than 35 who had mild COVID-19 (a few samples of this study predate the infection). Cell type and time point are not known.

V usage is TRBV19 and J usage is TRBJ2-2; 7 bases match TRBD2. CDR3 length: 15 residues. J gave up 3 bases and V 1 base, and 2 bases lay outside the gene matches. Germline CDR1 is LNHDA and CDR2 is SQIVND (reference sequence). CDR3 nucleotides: TGTGCCAGTAGTATAGCGGGGGGATACACCGGGGAGCTGTTTTTT. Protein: CASSIAGGYTGELFF.

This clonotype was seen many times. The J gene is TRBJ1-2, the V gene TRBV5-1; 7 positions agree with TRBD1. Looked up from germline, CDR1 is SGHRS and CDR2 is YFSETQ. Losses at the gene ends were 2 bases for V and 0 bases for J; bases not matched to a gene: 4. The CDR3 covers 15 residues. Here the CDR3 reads CASSLTGVSNYGYTF. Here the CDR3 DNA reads TGCGCCAGCAGCTTAACAGGGGTCTCTAACTATGGCTACACCTTC. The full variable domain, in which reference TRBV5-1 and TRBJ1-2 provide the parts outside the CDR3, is KAGVTQTPRYLIKTRGQQVTLSCSPISGHRSVSWYQQTPGQGLQFLFEYFSETQRNKGNFPGRFSGRQFSNSRSEMNVSTLELGDSALYLCASSLTGVSNYGYTFGSGTRLTVV.

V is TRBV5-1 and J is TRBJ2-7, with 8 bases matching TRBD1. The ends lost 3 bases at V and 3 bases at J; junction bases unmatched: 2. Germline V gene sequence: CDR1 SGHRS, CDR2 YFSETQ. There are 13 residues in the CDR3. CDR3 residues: CASSWTGFYEQYF. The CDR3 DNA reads TGCGCCAGCAGCTGGACAGGGTTCTACGAGCAGTACTTC.

In nucleotides, the CDR3 is TGTGCCAGCAGCTCGGTGACGGGGGATTCACCCCTCCACTTT. It specifies CASSSVTGDSPLHF. This chain links TRBV7-9 with TRBJ1-6; TRBD1 might be the D (5 bases). With 4 bases removed from V and 8 bases from J, the gap between germline ends came to 12 bases. The CDR3 runs 14 residues. From germline, CDR1 is SEHNR and CDR2 FQNEAQ (reference sequence).

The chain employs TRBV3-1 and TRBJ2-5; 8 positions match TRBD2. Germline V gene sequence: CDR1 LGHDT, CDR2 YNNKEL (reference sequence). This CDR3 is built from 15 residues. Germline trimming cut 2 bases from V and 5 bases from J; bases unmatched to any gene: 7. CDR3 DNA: TGTGCCAGCAGCCAAATCCGGGGGGGCCGTGAGACCCAGTACTTC. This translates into CASSQIRGGRETQYF.

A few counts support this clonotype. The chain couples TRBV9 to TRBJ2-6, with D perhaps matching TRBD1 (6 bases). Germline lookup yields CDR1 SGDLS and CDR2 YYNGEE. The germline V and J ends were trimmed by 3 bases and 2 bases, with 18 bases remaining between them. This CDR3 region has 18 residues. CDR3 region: CASSAGTRVRAGANVLTF. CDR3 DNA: TGTGCCAGCAGCGCCGGGACACGCGTTCGGGCTGGGGCCAACGTCCTGACTTTC.

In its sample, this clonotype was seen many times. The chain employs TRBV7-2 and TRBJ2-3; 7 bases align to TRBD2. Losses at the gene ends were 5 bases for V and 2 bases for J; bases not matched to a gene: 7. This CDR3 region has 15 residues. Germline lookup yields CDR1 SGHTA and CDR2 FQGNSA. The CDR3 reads CASSPLAEYTDTQYF. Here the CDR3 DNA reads TGTGCCAGCAGCCCGCTAGCGGAGTACACAGATACGCAGTATTTT.

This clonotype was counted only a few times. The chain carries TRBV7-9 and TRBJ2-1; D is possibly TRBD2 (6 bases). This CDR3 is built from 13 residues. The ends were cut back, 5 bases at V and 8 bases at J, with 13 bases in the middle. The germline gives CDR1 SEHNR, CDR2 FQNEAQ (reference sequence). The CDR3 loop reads CASSRELGDEQFF. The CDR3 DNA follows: TGTGCCAGCAGCCGGGAGTTAGGGGATGAGCAGTTCTTC.

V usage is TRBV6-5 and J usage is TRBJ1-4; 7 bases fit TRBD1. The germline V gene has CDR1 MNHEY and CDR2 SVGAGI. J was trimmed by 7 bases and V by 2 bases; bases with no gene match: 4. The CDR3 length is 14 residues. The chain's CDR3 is CASSYQGGGEKLFF. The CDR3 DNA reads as TGTGCCAGCAGTTACCAGGGGGGTGGTGAAAAACTGTTTTTT.

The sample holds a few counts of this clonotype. In DNA form, the CDR3 reads TGTGCCAGCAGCTTAGTACCCCTTTTGGGCAATCAGCCCCAGCATTTT. Translating it yields CASSLVPLLGNQPQHF. V and J are TRBV7-2 and TRBJ1-5; no clear D. Per the germline V gene, CDR1 is SGHTA and CDR2 is FQGNSA. The CDR3 has 16 amino acids. The V and J ends lost 1 base and 2 bases respectively, with 12 bases between them.

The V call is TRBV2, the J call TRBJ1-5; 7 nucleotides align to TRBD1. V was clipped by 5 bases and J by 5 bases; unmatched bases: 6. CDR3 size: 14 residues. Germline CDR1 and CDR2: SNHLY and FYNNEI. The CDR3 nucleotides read TGTGCCAGCAGTAGGACAGGACAGGATCAGCCCCAGCATTTT. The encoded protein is CASSRTGQDQPQHF.

In nucleotides, the CDR3 is TGTGCCAGCAGCCCTGGACAGGGGTTGGAGACCCAGTACTTC. This codes for CASSPGQGLETQYF. This chain joins TRBV7-9 and TRBJ2-5; TRBD1 matches at 9 bases. Germline trimming cut 5 bases from V and 5 bases from J; bases unmatched to any gene: 6. This CDR3 is built from 14 residues. Looked up from germline, CDR1 is SEHNR and CDR2 is FQNEAQ (reference sequence).